The clone carrying this T cell receptor beta chain came up a few times. Antigen: not known. Genes and germline come from the mouse. Read data end 4 residues before the CDR3 end; the end is taken from the germline J gene. Other nucleotide sequences in the sample specify the same CDR3. CD4, CD8alpha, NKG2D, NKG2ACE and other markers were used to sort pooled cutaneous lymph node cells. Extracted RNA was reverse transcribed into cDNA, the sequencing template. Assay: immunoSEQ multiplex PCR; the TCRdb copy retains only in-frame clones and omits some. Singletons are absent from the sample, which has 250,000 or so clones. The record originates from a study of CD8+ T cells in alopecia areata. Notes on the study in general: Possibly as an HLA-related effect, TCR sharing across patients appeared less clear than in mice.

The V segment lost 4 bases and the J segment 2 bases; nucleotides outside the gene matches: 1. CDR1 and CDR2 from the germline V gene are NSQYPW and LRSPGD (reference sequence). CDR3 size: 15 residues. The chain uses TRBV1 and TRBJ2-2; 10 nucleotides match TRBD1. This clonotype was sampled from a C3H/HeJ mouse with alopecia areata. Mice of this strain are of MHC haplotype H2-k. The sequencing input was CD4+ T cells sorted from a lymph node. The CDR3 sequence is CTCSGTGGNTGQLYF. The DNA read from the CDR3 is TGCACCTGCAGTGGGACAGGGGGTAACACCGGG.